Listed here are 26 T cell receptor beta chains from one sample, sequenced in a study of T-cell reconstitution after alpha-beta-depleted transplantation in children. Unique molecular identifiers featured in how the TCRbeta library was prepared. MiXCR, run by TCRdb on the PCR reads, gives a single entry per CDR3 protein. Counted here are tens of thousands of distinct CDR3 sequences, roughly 15% occurring once; the ten biggest clones make up around 20%. This sample comprised PBMCs, mostly from graft donor cells, obtained 180 days after TCRalphabeta/CD19-depleted stem cell transplant. The receptors were gathered from a male patient between 2 and 9 years old who had a stem cell transplant for acute lymphoblastic leukemia, so the T cells may come from the graft donor.

This sequence joins TRBV20-1 and TRBJ2-1; D assignment may be TRBD1 or TRBD2 (6 bases each). In germline, CDR1 is DFQATT, CDR2 SNEGSKA (reference sequence). The CDR3 is 14 amino acids. The V end lost 1 base, the J end lost 6 bases, and 13 bases lay between the germline ends. The CDR3 DNA reads as TGCAGTGCTAGAGGAGGGGGGATCGCCAATGAGCAGTTCTTC. Amino acid sequence: CSARGGGIANEQFF.

The chain employs TRBV28 and TRBJ1-5; unclear D gene. CDR3 length: 15 amino acids. The germline gives CDR1 MDHEN, CDR2 SYDVKM. V was pared by 8 bases and J by 5 bases, with 19 bases between. The CDR3 loop is CASVQRQREDQPQHF. The DNA of the CDR3 is TGTGCCAGCGTCCAAAGGCAACGGGAGGATCAGCCCCAGCATTTT.

This clonotype has only a few counts. J is TRBJ2-7 and V is TRBV6-2 or TRBV6-3; 8 bases fit TRBD1. V was pared by 4 bases and J by 7 bases, with 12 bases of the junction left unmatched. CDR3 length: 15 residues. Germline values: CDR1 MNHEY, CDR2 SVGEGT. The CDR3 sequence: CASSSGTGLLGEQYF. CDR3 nucleotide sequence: TGTGCCAGCAGTTCCGGGACAGGACTCCTCGGTGAGCAGTACTTC.

This clonotype was counted between two and nine times. V is TRBV7-2 and J is TRBJ2-7; TRBD1 aligns across 8 bases. Germline values: CDR1 SGHTA, CDR2 FQGNSA. CDR3 length: 15 residues. The V and J ends lost 5 bases and 6 bases, in that order; junction bases with no gene match: 12. The CDR3 sequence is CASSPRQGWRGEQYF. The CDR3 nucleotides are TGTGCCAGCAGCCCCCGACAGGGGTGGCGGGGCGAGCAGTACTTC.

This clonotype has just a few counts. DNA for the CDR3: TGTGCCAGCAGCAAGGGACTAGCGGGGGGTGGAGAGACCCAGTACTTC. Protein product: CASSKGLAGGGETQYF. This chain links TRBV7-2 with TRBJ2-5; 15 nucleotides match TRBD2. The germline gives CDR1 SGHTA, CDR2 FQGNSA. The CDR3 is made up of 16 amino acids. After removal of 5 bases from V and 4 bases from J, the junction contained 5 bases not matched to a gene.

This clonotype was recorded at least ten times. The chain couples TRBV5-1 to TRBJ2-2; D is unclear. This CDR3 has 15 amino acids. V was trimmed by 4 bases and J by 0 bases, leaving 10 bases between them. CDR1 is SGHRS, CDR2 YFSETQ, per germline. The DNA of the CDR3 is TGCGCCAGCAGCCCGACGGTGGCGAACACCGGGGAGCTGTTTTTT. Protein: CASSPTVANTGELFF.

The DNA of the CDR3 is TGTGCCAGCAGCCAAAGACAGAACACAGATACGCAGTATTTT. It is translated as CASSQRQNTDTQYF. The V gene is TRBV3-2, the J gene TRBJ2-3; the tabulated D call, TRBD1, remains unverified against the DNA. TRBV3-2 is noted as a pseudogene. This CDR3 contains 14 residues.

V usage is TRBV20-1 and J usage is TRBJ1-1, with TRBD1 matching over 8 bases. The V and J ends lost 3 bases and 0 bases, in that order; junction bases with no gene match: 3. CDR3 length equals 14 residues. Germline V gives CDR1 DFQATT, CDR2 SNEGSKA (reference sequence). The CDR3 is CSASPGGMNTEAFF. CDR3 nucleotides: TGCAGTGCTAGTCCAGGGGGCATGAACACTGAAGCTTTCTTT.

The J gene is TRBJ2-7, the V gene TRBV5-1, with TRBD2 identical over 7 bases. The junction had 0 bases not matched to a gene; V was cut back by 0 bases and J by 3 bases. Germline CDR1 SGHRS, CDR2 YFSETQ. This CDR3 spans 13 amino acids. The CDR3 protein is CASSLGGGYEQYF. The CDR3 nucleotides are TGCGCCAGCAGCTTGGGGGGGGGCTACGAGCAGTACTTC.

This clonotype was seen ten or more times. CDR3 DNA sequence: TGCGCCAGCAGCCAAGAAGACAGGGGTGGTCAGCCCCAGCATTTT. It encodes CASSQEDRGGQPQHF. This sequence joins TRBV4-3 and TRBJ1-5; 8 bases agree with TRBD1. V gave up 0 bases and J gave up 6 bases; unmatched junction bases: 4. This CDR3 has 15 residues. The germline V gene encodes CDR1 LGHNA and CDR2 YSLEER.

The rearrangement links TRBV20-1 to TRBJ2-5, with D perhaps assigned TRBD1 or TRBD2 (5 bases each). With 0 bases removed from V and 8 bases from J, the gap between germline ends came to 16 bases. Per germline, CDR1 DFQATT and CDR2 SNEGSKA (reference sequence). CDR3 length equals 14 residues. CDR3 region: CSARESPTADTQYF. The CDR3 DNA is TGCAGTGCTAGAGAGTCCCCGACAGCGGATACCCAGTACTTC.

This clonotype was counted only a few times. The J gene is TRBJ2-2, the V gene TRBV5-1; the match to TRBD2 covers 15 bases. Trimming removed 3 bases from V and 7 bases from J; junction bases left unmatched: 4. Germline V gene sequence: CDR1 SGHRS, CDR2 YFSETQ. The length of the CDR3 is 16 residues. CDR3 protein: CASSSGLAGGHGELFF. The CDR3, as DNA: TGCGCCAGCAGCTCCGGACTAGCGGGGGGGCACGGGGAGCTGTTTTTT.

This chain uses TRBV5-1 with TRBJ2-7; D perhaps matches TRBD1 (5 bases). The germline CDR1 and CDR2 sequences are SGHRS and YFSETQ. This CDR3 contains 15 residues. V lost 1 base to trimming and J lost 5 bases, with 16 bases between them. CDR3 sequence: CASSLLRTNLDEQYF. The CDR3 DNA reads as TGCGCCAGCAGCTTGTTACGGACAAATCTCGACGAGCAGTACTTC.

This clonotype was observed a handful of times. This chain joins TRBV11-2 and TRBJ2-7, with 7 nucleotides matching TRBD1. The CDR3 has 13 amino acids. V lost 6 bases to trimming and J lost 7 bases; unmatched junction nucleotides: 9. CDR1 and CDR2 (germline): SGHAT, FQNNGV. CDR3 loop: CASRPTGVGEQYF. The CDR3 region has the DNA TGTGCCAGCAGGCCTACAGGGGTCGGAGAGCAGTACTTC. The variable domain in full, completed from reference TRBV11-2 and TRBJ2-7, reads EAGVAQSPRYKIIEKRQSVAFWCNPISGHATLYWYQQILGQGPKLLIQFQNNGVVDDSQLPKDRFSAERLKGVDSTLKIQPAKLEDSAVYLCASRPTGVGEQYFGPGTRLTVT.

This clonotype was seen a few times. The chain carries TRBV20-1 and TRBJ2-3, with 10 positions matching TRBD2. Germline values: CDR1 DFQATT, CDR2 SNEGSKA (reference sequence). The CDR3 consists of 17 residues. The V gene end was trimmed by 6 bases and the J gene end by 0 bases; junction bases not matched to a gene: 12. CDR3 residues: CSALGGSGRYSTDTQYF. The CDR3 DNA follows: TGCAGTGCCCTCGGCGGTAGCGGGAGGTATAGCACAGATACGCAGTATTTT.

This sequence joins TRBV7-2 and TRBJ2-5, with D tentatively TRBD2 (6 bases). V lost 4 bases, J lost 5 bases, and 14 bases lay in between. Germline CDR1 is SGHTA and CDR2 is FQGNSA. The CDR3 runs to 14 residues. In DNA, the CDR3 is TGTGCCAGCAGCTCCAGCTCGCGGGGTGAGACCCAGTACTTC. This sequence encodes CASSSSSRGETQYF.

A few counts support this clonotype. This rearrangement joins TRBV11-2 to TRBJ2-7; no clear D. This CDR3 has 18 residues. Per the germline V gene, CDR1 is SGHAT and CDR2 is FQNNGV. The V and J ends lost 3 bases and 2 bases respectively, with 23 bases between them. CDR3 protein: CASSLLGLAVGPPYEQYF. Here the CDR3 DNA reads TGTGCCAGCAGCTTGTTAGGCTTGGCAGTAGGGCCCCCCTACGAGCAGTACTTC.

In its sample, this clonotype was seen a few times. V and J are TRBV12-3 or TRBV12-4 and TRBJ1-2; possibly TRBD1 for D (5 bases). The CDR3 is made up of 13 amino acids. V lost 5 bases to trimming and J lost 8 bases, with 15 bases between them. CDR3 residues: CASSPRPGGGYTF. CDR3 coding DNA: TGTGCCAGCAGTCCCCGTCCCGGGGGAGGCTACACCTTC.

CDR3 loop: CASSSSTGSDSPLHF. The CDR3 nucleotides are TGCGCCAGCAGCTCTTCGACAGGCAGTGATTCACCCCTCCACTTT. The chain joins TRBV5-1 to TRBJ1-6; D is possibly TRBD1 (6 bases). The V and J ends lost 3 bases and 8 bases respectively, with 15 bases between them. Germline CDR1 is SGHRS and CDR2 is YFSETQ. This CDR3 is built from 15 residues. Full variable domain (outside the CDR3, taken from reference TRBV5-1 and TRBJ1-6): KAGVTQTPRYLIKTRGQQVTLSCSPISGHRSVSWYQQTPGQGLQFLFEYFSETQRNKGNFPGRFSGRQFSNSRSEMNVSTLELGDSALYLCASSSSTGSDSPLHFGNGTRLTVT.

The rearrangement uses TRBV6-1 and TRBJ2-1; 9 bases agree with TRBD2. Losses at the gene ends were 10 bases for V and 4 bases for J; bases not matched to a gene: 5. CDR3 size: 13 residues. Germline CDR1 and CDR2: MNHNS and SASEGT. CDR3 amino acids: CAIGTSRYNEQFF. DNA for the CDR3: TGTGCCATAGGGACTAGCAGGTACAATGAGCAGTTCTTC.

This clonotype was seen at least ten times. The chain recombines TRBV28 with TRBJ1-5; possibly TRBD1 for D (6 bases). V gave up 4 bases and J gave up 2 bases, with 12 bases separating them. Germline CDR1 reads MDHEN; CDR2 reads SYDVKM. This CDR3 contains 15 residues. The CDR3 nucleotides read TGTGCCAGCAGTTCACAGGGCGGGGGCAATCAGCCCCAGCATTTT. Amino acids: CASSSQGGGNQPQHF.

This clonotype was observed a few times. V gene TRBV20-1 combines with J gene TRBJ2-3; D is unresolved. The germline CDR1 and CDR2 sequences are DFQATT and SNEGSKA (reference sequence). CDR3 length equals 15 residues. Deletions cut 2 bases from V and 0 bases from J, with 12 bases between. The CDR3 DNA sequence: TGCAGTGCTAGAACAACTTACCGGAGCACAGATACGCAGTATTTT. Protein sequence: CSARTTYRSTDTQYF.

As regards this clonotype: A much more abundant neighbour one base away suggests this may be a read error. The V and J genes are TRBV20-1 and TRBJ2-2; 7 nucleotides agree with TRBD1. The CDR3 is 14 amino acids. Germline CDR1 is DFQATT and CDR2 is SNEGSKA (reference sequence). CDR3 DNA sequence: TGCCGTGCTCCGGACAGGATTACCACCGGGGAGCTGTTTTTT. It encodes CRAPDRITTGELFF.

The chain links TRBV11-2 to TRBJ2-5, with TRBD2 as a possible D gene (5 bases). Germline CDR1 reads SGHAT; CDR2 reads FQNNGV. The CDR3 covers 16 residues. V was shortened by 4 bases and J by 3 bases, with 18 bases between the two germline ends. CDR3 DNA: TGTGCCAGCAGCTCCCTCCCTCCGGGATCCAAAGAGACCCAGTACTTC. Its protein is CASSSLPPGSKETQYF.

This clonotype turned up a few times. The CDR3 spells CASSHADRSGTGELFF. In DNA, the CDR3 is TGCGCCAGCAGCCATGCCGACAGGAGCGGCACCGGGGAGCTGTTTTTT. This chain joins TRBV4-3 and TRBJ2-2, with D tentatively TRBD1 (6 bases). In germline, CDR1 is LGHNA, CDR2 YSLEER. The CDR3 extends over 16 amino acids. V was cut by 3 bases and J by 4 bases, with 15 bases left in between.

There are a few counts of this clonotype. The chain employs TRBV18 and TRBJ1-5; 12 bases map to TRBD1. With V trimmed by 3 bases and J by 5 bases, 2 bases remained unmatched. Germline values: CDR1 KGHSH, CDR2 LQKENI. The length of the CDR3 is 15 residues. CDR3 nucleotide sequence: TGTGCCAGCTCACCGGGACAGGGGGCCTATCAGCCCCAGCATTTT. Amino acids: CASSPGQGAYQPQHF.